One sample yielded the 9 T cell receptor beta chains listed below, sequenced in a study of T-cell memory formation after mild COVID-19 (TCRdb year 2021). The protocol used for the library was 5' RACE. The sequencer listed for this sample is Illumina NovaSeq 6000. TCRdb trimmed the raw reads at Q25, called clones with MiXCR and kept productive beta chains. Rows are unified per CDR3 protein, each entry keeping the most common DNA and genes. For this sample the table gives about 430,000 distinct CDR3 sequences, of which 20% to 25% were detected only once. The ten largest clones represent about 8.7% of the sample. Sequencing input: PBMCs or a T cell subset sorted from them (not recorded which). The receptors derive from an adult woman who had mild COVID-19 (a few samples of this study predate the infection). The sample titles of this study are shuffled in the database, so cell type and time point are left out; the donor was told from shared clones.

CDR3 in amino acids: CATSDSTGPSAQHF. The CDR3 DNA is TGTGCCACCAGTGACTCGACAGGGCCGTCTGCCCAGCATTTT. The genes are TRBV24-1 and TRBJ1-5; the match to TRBD1 covers 7 bases. This CDR3 contains 14 residues. Germline loops: CDR1 KGHDR, CDR2 SFDVKD. With 4 bases clipped from V and 11 bases from J, the junction kept 10 bases outside the gene matches.

The chain couples TRBV2 to TRBJ2-7; D not certain. The V and J ends lost 7 bases and 0 bases respectively, with 25 bases between them. The CDR3 has 18 residues. Germline V gives CDR1 SNHLY, CDR2 FYNNEI. CDR3: CASMFTDTVYRFSYEQYF. The CDR3 DNA is TGTGCCAGCATGTTCACCGATACGGTATATCGATTCTCCTACGAGCAGTACTTC.

This clonotype was counted a few times. The chain has TRBV9 and TRBJ2-2, with 7 positions matching TRBD2. Trimming cost V 1 base and J 4 bases; bases outside gene matches: 4. Germline lookup yields CDR1 SGDLS and CDR2 YYNGEE. The CDR3 has 15 amino acids. DNA for the CDR3: TGTGCCAGCAGCGTAATGTCGGGAGGCACCGGGGAGCTGTTTTTT. This encodes CASSVMSGGTGELFF.

This clonotype was seen only a few times. The V gene is TRBV29-1, the J gene TRBJ2-7; TRBD2 matches 14 bases. The ends lost 4 bases at V and 1 base at J; junction bases unmatched: 3. CDR3 length equals 15 residues. Germline CDR1 SQVTM, CDR2 ANQGSEA. DNA of the CDR3: TGCAGCGTTGTAGGGACTAGCGGGAGTTCCTACGAGCAGTACTTC. Translated: CSVVGTSGSSYEQYF.

The chain joins TRBV5-1 to TRBJ1-4; D gene uncertain. The CDR3 loop spans 15 amino acids. The germline V and J ends were trimmed by 4 bases and 7 bases, with 17 bases remaining between them. From germline, CDR1 is SGHRS and CDR2 YFSETQ. The CDR3 here is CASSPSGQGGEKLFF. CDR3 sequence (DNA): TGCGCCAGCAGCCCCTCCGGTCAAGGAGGTGAAAAACTGTTTTTT. Full variable domain (rest looked up from reference TRBV5-1 and TRBJ1-4): KAGVTQTPRYLIKTRGQQVTLSCSPISGHRSVSWYQQTPGQGLQFLFEYFSETQRNKGNFPGRFSGRQFSNSRSEMNVSTLELGDSALYLCASSPSGQGGEKLFFGSGTQLSVL.

The V call is TRBV5-1, the J call TRBJ1-6; D gene unclear. Germline CDR1 SGHRS, CDR2 YFSETQ. The V and J ends lost 4 bases and 6 bases respectively, with 11 bases between them. This CDR3 is built from 14 residues. CDR3 nucleotides: TGCGCCAGCAGCCTACAAGGGAGTAATTCACCCCTCCACTTT. Protein: CASSLQGSNSPLHF.

The sample holds one count of this clonotype. The gene calls are TRBV6-5 and TRBJ1-2; a weak D match, TRBD1 (6 bases). Germline CDR1 reads MNHEY; CDR2 reads SVGAGI. V was pared by 6 bases and J by 7 bases, with 18 bases between. CDR3 length equals 14 residues. The CDR3 DNA reads TGTGCCAGCAGAGAGGACGGGGGCCAGCGTGGCTACACCTTC. Encoded protein: CASREDGGQRGYTF.

This clonotype was found a few times. The chain carries TRBV12-3 or TRBV12-4 and TRBJ2-7; D possibly matches TRBD1 or TRBD2 (5 bases each). The CDR3 spans 13 residues. Trimming pared 5 bases from V and 5 bases from J, leaving 13 bases between. Here the CDR3 reads CASSPSGQNEQYF. In DNA, the CDR3 is TGTGCCAGCAGTCCCTCGGGGCAGAACGAGCAGTACTTC.

The rearrangement links TRBV20-1 to TRBJ2-5; D ambiguous. V was clipped by 1 base and J by 6 bases, with 15 bases between them. Germline assignment: CDR1 DFQATT and CDR2 SNEGSKA (reference sequence). The CDR3 consists of 14 residues. The CDR3 nucleotides are TGCAGTGCTAGAGGTTTAGGAGCCGGTCAGACCCAGTACTTC. Translated, it gives CSARGLGAGQTQYF.